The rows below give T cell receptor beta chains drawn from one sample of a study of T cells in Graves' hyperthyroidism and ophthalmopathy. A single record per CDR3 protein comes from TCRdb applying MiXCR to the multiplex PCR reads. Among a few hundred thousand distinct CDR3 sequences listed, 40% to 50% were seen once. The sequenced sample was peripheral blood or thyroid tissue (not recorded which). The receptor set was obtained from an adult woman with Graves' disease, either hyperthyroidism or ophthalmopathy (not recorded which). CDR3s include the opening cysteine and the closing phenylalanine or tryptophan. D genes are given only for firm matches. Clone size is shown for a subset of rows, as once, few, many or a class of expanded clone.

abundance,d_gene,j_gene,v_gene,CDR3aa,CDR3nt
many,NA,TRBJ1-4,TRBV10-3,CAISDSRGESEKLFF,TGTGCCATCAGTGACTCGAGGGGCGAGAGCGAAAAACTGTTTTTT
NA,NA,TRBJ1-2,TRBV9,CARVGGNYGYTF,TGTGCTAGAGTCGGGGGAAACTATGGCTACACCTTC
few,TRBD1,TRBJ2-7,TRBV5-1,CASSFGQGADEQYF,TGCGCCAGCAGCTTTGGACAGGGGGCGGACGAGCAGTACTTC
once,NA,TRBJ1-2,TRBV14,CASSQLDGYYGYTF,TGTGCCAGCAGCCAGCTGGACGGATACTATGGCTACACCTTC
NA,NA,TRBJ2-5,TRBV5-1,CASSLPGLGETQYF,TGCGCCAGCAGCTTGCCCGGGTTAGGAGAGACCCAGTACTTC
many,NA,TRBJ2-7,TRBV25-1,CASNPGGTVKSYEQYF,TGTGCCAGCAACCCAGGGGGGACAGTGAAGTCCTACGAGCAGTACTTC
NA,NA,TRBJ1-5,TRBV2,CASSAQGGDQPQHF,TGTGCCAGCAGTGCCCAGGGTGGGGATCAGCCCCAGCATTTT
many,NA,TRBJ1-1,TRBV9,CASSVSGDTEAFF,TGTGCCAGCAGCGTTTCAGGGGACACTGAAGCTTTCTTT
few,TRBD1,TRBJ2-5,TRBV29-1,CSERQGQTQYF,TGCAGCGAAAGACAGGGCCAGACCCAGTACTTC
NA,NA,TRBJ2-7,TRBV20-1,CSARDPLSGRGINEQYF,TGCAGTGCTAGAGATCCTCTGTCCGGCAGGGGTATCAACGAGCAGTACTTC
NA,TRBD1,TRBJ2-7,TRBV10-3,CATQPGQAYEQYF,TGTGCCACTCAACCGGGACAGGCGTATGAGCAGTACTTC
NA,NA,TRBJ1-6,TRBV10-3,CASISRTGSPSPLHF,TGTGCCAGCATCTCCCGGACCGGGTCTCCTTCACCCCTCCACTTT
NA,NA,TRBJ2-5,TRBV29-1,CSGRQGRGETQYF,TGCAGCGGCCGACAGGGGAGGGGAGAGACCCAGTACTTC
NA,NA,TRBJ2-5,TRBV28,CASSFVGGGETQYF,TGTGCCAGCAGTTTTGTGGGAGGCGGGGAGACCCAGTACTTC
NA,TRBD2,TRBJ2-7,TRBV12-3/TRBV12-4,CASSLRGAGNYEQYF,TGTGCCAGCAGTCTACGAGGAGCGGGAAACTACGAGCAGTACTTC
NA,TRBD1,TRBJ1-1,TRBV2,CASSAGQGARVNTEAFF,TGTGCCAGCAGCGCCGGACAGGGGGCGCGGGTTAACACTGAAGCTTTCTTT
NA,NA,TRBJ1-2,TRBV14,CASSQEERNGYTF,TGTGCCAGCAGCCAAGAAGAGCGAAATGGCTACACCTTC
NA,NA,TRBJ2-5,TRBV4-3,CASSQGKETQYF,TGCGCCAGCAGCCAGGGAAAAGAGACCCAGTACTTC
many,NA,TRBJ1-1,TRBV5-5,CASRVPGQNTEAFF,TGTGCCAGCAGAGTACCGGGACAGAACACTGAAGCTTTCTTT
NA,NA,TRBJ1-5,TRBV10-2,CASSRQAAYQPQHF,TGTGCCAGCAGTCGACAGGCGGCGTATCAGCCCCAGCATTTT
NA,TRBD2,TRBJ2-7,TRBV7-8,CASSLELAGGTYEQYF,TGTGCCAGCAGCTTAGAACTAGCGGGAGGGACCTACGAGCAGTACTTC
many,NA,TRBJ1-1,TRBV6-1,CASKLPENTEAFF,TGTGCCAGCAAGTTGCCAGAGAACACTGAAGCTTTCTTT
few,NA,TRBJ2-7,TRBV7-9,CASSPLPTGSYEQYF,TGTGCCAGCAGCCCCCTCCCTACAGGGAGCTACGAGCAGTACTTC
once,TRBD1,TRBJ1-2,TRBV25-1,CASVGQGEAGYTF,TGTGCCAGCGTCGGACAGGGGGAGGCTGGCTACACCTTC
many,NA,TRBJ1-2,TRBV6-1,CASSEYRYYGYTF,TGTGCCAGCAGTGAATACAGATACTATGGCTACACCTTC
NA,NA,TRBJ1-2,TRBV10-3,CAISESTGDYGYTF,TGTGCCATCAGTGAGTCGACAGGCGATTATGGCTACACCTTC
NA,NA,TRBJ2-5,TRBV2,CASSGMETQYF,TGTGCCAGCAGTGGCATGGAGACCCAGTACTTC
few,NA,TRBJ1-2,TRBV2,CASGEGKDYGYTF,TGTGCCAGCGGTGAGGGGAAGGACTATGGCTACACCTTC
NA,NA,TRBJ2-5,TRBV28,CASSFDGQSETQYF,TGTGCCAGCAGTTTCGATGGACAGTCGGAGACCCAGTACTTC
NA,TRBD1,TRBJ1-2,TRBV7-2,CASSLWAGTGSNYGYTF,TGTGCCAGCAGCTTATGGGCGGGGACAGGGTCTAACTATGGCTACACCTTC
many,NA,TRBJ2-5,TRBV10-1,CASSEKRETQYF,TGCGCCAGCAGTGAAAAAAGGGAGACCCAGTACTTC
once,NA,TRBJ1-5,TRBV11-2,CASSLVGTEAQHF,TGTGCCAGCAGCTTAGTTGGCACTGAAGCCCAGCATTTT
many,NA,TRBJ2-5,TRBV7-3,CASSLIPGPTETQYF,TGTGCCAGCAGCTTAATTCCTGGCCCAACGGAGACCCAGTACTTC
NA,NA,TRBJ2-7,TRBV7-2,CASSLFPGLAYEQYF,TGTGCCAGCAGCTTATTTCCTGGGTTGGCCTACGAGCAGTACTTC
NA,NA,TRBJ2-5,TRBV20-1,CSARDPRGGDRETQYF,TGCAGTGCTAGAGATCCCAGGGGGGGAGATCGGGAGACCCAGTACTTC
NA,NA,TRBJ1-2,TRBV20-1,CSADSLKQGKFGYTF,TGCAGTGCTGACAGCCTGAAACAGGGAAAGTTTGGCTACACCTTC
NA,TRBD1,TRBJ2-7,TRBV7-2,CASSFQGAEQYF,TGTGCCAGCAGCTTCCAGGGGGCCGAGCAGTACTTC
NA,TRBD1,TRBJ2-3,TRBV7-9,CASSPMGQFTDTQYF,TGTGCCAGCAGCCCAATGGGACAGTTCACAGATACGCAGTATTTT
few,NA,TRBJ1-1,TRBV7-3,CASFPVGLGNTEAFF,TGTGCCAGCTTCCCAGTGGGACTTGGGAACACTGAAGCTTTCTTT
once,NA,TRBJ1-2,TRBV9,CASSVDPANYGYTF,TGTGCCAGCAGCGTAGACCCAGCTAACTATGGCTACACCTTC
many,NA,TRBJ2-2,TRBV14,CASSHLRDAFTGELFF,TGTGCCAGCAGCCACCTTCGGGACGCATTCACCGGGGAGCTGTTTTTT
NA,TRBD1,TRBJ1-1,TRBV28,CAGQDRGSTEAFF,TGTGCCGGCCAGGACAGGGGCTCCACTGAAGCTTTCTTT
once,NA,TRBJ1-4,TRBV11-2,CASNFWGSGEKLFF,TGTGCCAGCAACTTTTGGGGGTCAGGGGAAAAACTGTTTTTT